The source of this T cell receptor (beta chain) is a study of beta chain features in type 1 diabetes. In the study overall: When patients were set against healthy donors, age, gender and cell yields were similar. The study examined about 100,000,000 sorted cells across all samples. General study points: Moderate yet significant TCRB CDR3 shortening was seen in Type 1 diabetes patients in all four CD4+ subsets.

Comment on this clone: Its antigen is unidentified.

This CDR3 has 11 amino acids. Germline V gives CDR1 ENHRY, CDR2 SYGVKD. Trimming pared 6 bases from V and 10 bases from J, leaving 10 bases between. Sequencing targeted expressed TCRB transcripts, as all isolated RNA had been reverse transcribed. Here immunoSEQ multiplex PCR was the method, and the copy in TCRdb shows in-frame clones only, minus some. The sample carries around 150,000 clones, roughly 60% recorded once. This chain uses TRBV10-3 with TRBJ2-1, with D hard to call. This clonotype was sampled from a man aged 25-45 years with type 1 diabetes. The specimen was naive CD4+ T cells from blood. Written as DNA, the CDR3 is TGTGCCATCAGAGAAGGACCGGAGCAGTTCTTC. This sequence encodes CAIREGPEQFF.